Given below is one T cell receptor (beta chain) in context. Its matching antigen is unknown. This specimen belongs to a study of cytomegalovirus exposure and HLA in healthy donors. General observations from the study: Highly shared variants forming one cluster were likely a sequencing artifact. According to reports, the classifier identified cytomegalovirus status with high specificity and sensitivity. It was in a later analysis that TCR association rates were seen to vary by HLA locus, highest for DRB1 and lowest for HLA-C. An Asian-associated ancestry cluster reportedly showed fewer N-insertions than the roughly 670-donor mean in a later analysis.

With 60 Vbeta and 13 Jbeta primers, the PCR was carried out. Libraries were prepared by immunoSEQ multiplex PCR; TCRdb keeps only in-frame clonotypes and omits some of them. The sample records approximately 220,000 clones, approximately 88% being singletons. The CDR3 is 13 residues long. V was pared by 1 base and J by 7 bases, with 9 bases between. Looked up from germline, CDR1 is SGHDT and CDR2 is YYEEEE. The sequence was obtained from a boy under 10 years old in good health and CMV-seronegative. The chain recombines TRBV5-6 with TRBJ1-5, with a weak D call TRBD1 (6 bases). The sequencing sample was made of PBMCs. CDR3 nucleotide sequence: TGTGCCAGCAGCTTGCAGGGGATGCAGCCCCAGCATTTT. This sequence encodes CASSLQGMQPQHF.